Below, 13 T cell receptor beta chains from the same sample are listed, as sequenced in a study of post-analysis software for immune sequencing data. General study results and limits: A handful of TRBV segments occurring more often in patients than controls included TRBV5-6, TRBV5-1 and TRBV20-1.

Carried by the TCR beta cDNA libraries were unique molecular identifiers. TCRdb re-derived calls from the PCR reads in MiXCR, one entry per CDR3 protein. Here the sample spans about 820,000 distinct CDR3 sequences, approximately 57% being singletons. These receptors are not linked to any known antigen. Sequenced input: blood. The receptor source for this set is a girl between 5 and 17 years old with multiple sclerosis.

The V call is TRBV12-5, the J call TRBJ1-1; no definite D call. CDR3 size: 14 residues. Germline loops: CDR1 LGHNT, CDR2 FRNRAP. The V and J ends lost 8 bases and 6 bases respectively, with 19 bases between them. The CDR3, as DNA: TGTGCTAGTAGTCAGCTACCAGAGAGAGCTGAAGCTTTCTTT. As protein: CASSQLPERAEAFF.

This clonotype has a handful of counts. The V call is TRBV15, the J call TRBJ2-5; D might be TRBD2 (5 bases). The V gene's germline CDR1 is LNHNV and CDR2 YYDKDF (reference sequence). CDR3 size: 13 residues. The V and J ends lost 4 bases and 11 bases respectively, with 17 bases between them. CDR3 coding DNA: TGTGCCACCAGCAACCCAATAAAATCGGGGCAGTACTTC. Its protein product is CATSNPIKSGQYF. The entire variable domain, with the rest obtained from reference TRBV15 and TRBJ2-5, is as follows: DAMVIQNPRYQVTQFGKPVTLSCSQTLNHNVMYWYQQKSSQAPKLLFHYYDKDFNNEADTPDNFQSRRPNTSFCFLDIRSPGLGDTAMYLCATSNPIKSGQYFGPGTRLLVL.

The CDR3 sequence: CSVVTGVGYNEQFF. CDR3 DNA: TGCAGCGTCGTGACAGGGGTGGGATACAATGAGCAGTTCTTC. This chain uses TRBV29-1 with TRBJ2-1; TRBD1 matches 8 bases. This CDR3 comprises 14 residues. J was trimmed by 4 bases and V by 6 bases; bases with no gene match: 8. Germline CDR1 is SQVTM and CDR2 is ANQGSEA.

The rearrangement links TRBV4-1 to TRBJ2-7; TRBD2 is a possible D gene (5 bases). The DNA matches TRBJ2-5 better at its end, which makes the J call doubtful. The length of the CDR3 is 15 residues. The germline gives CDR1 MGHRA, CDR2 YSYEKL. The CDR3 coding sequence is TGCGCCAGCAGCCAAGATCGGGGAATCCAAGAGACCCAGTACTTC. It encodes CASSQDRGIQETQYF.

This clonotype was seen only a few times. The chain uses TRBV20-1 and TRBJ2-1, with 10 positions matching TRBD2. Germline lookup yields CDR1 DFQATT and CDR2 SNEGSKA (reference sequence). V was pared by 5 bases and J by 0 bases, with 1 base of the junction left unmatched. The CDR3 is 14 residues long. For the CDR3, the DNA is TGCAGTGCTGCTAGCGGGAGCTCCTACAATGAGCAGTTCTTC. It specifies CSAASGSSYNEQFF.

This CDR3 is CASSLVPLAGVGYNEQFF. In nucleotides, the CDR3 is TGTGCCAGCAGCTTGGTTCCCTTAGCGGGAGTTGGGTACAATGAGCAGTTCTTC. This sequence joins TRBV5-5 and TRBJ2-1, with 9 bases lining up with TRBD2. Looked up from germline, CDR1 is SGHKS and CDR2 is YYEKEE (reference sequence). The CDR3 contains 18 residues. The junction had 11 bases not matched to a gene; V was cut back by 0 bases and J by 4 bases.

This chain uses TRBV20-1 with TRBJ2-3; the D gene is possibly TRBD2 (5 bases). Germline V CDR1 and CDR2: DFQATT, SNEGSKA (reference sequence). The CDR3 length is 16 residues. V was shortened by 6 bases and J by 2 bases, with 21 bases between the two germline ends. The CDR3 DNA follows: TGCAGTGCCGCCGACTGGGAGCGGACCTACACAGATACGCAGTATTTT. Residues: CSAADWERTYTDTQYF.

This sequence joins TRBV20-1 and TRBJ1-1; 8 nucleotides line up with TRBD1. The CDR3 runs 15 residues. V was pared by 5 bases and J by 5 bases, with 13 bases of the junction left unmatched. Germline assignment: CDR1 DFQATT and CDR2 SNEGSKA (reference sequence). Here the CDR3 DNA reads TGCAGTGCTCCTAGCACAGGGGGAATAGGTACTGAAGCTTTCTTT. Encoded protein: CSAPSTGGIGTEAFF.

This clonotype was observed a few times. The chain carries TRBV12-3 or TRBV12-4 and TRBJ2-7; D is perhaps TRBD1 (6 bases). This CDR3 has 14 amino acids. V was trimmed by 6 bases and J by 2 bases, leaving 14 bases between them. CDR3 bases: TGTGCCAGCAGCCCCCGGGACACCACCTACGAGCAGTACTTC. Translating it yields CASSPRDTTYEQYF.

The CDR3: CSVEAATYGYTF. As DNA, the CDR3 is TGCAGCGTTGAAGCGGCAACCTATGGCTACACCTTC. The chain combines TRBV29-1 with TRBJ1-2; no firm D call. V was clipped by 1 base and J by 4 bases, with 7 bases between them. The germline V gene has CDR1 SQVTM and CDR2 ANQGSEA. This CDR3 is 12 amino acids long.

The chain joins TRBV5-1 to TRBJ2-7, with D possibly matching TRBD1 (5 bases). This CDR3 is 15 amino acids long. In germline, CDR1 is SGHRS, CDR2 YFSETQ. Between the trimmed V and J ends, which lost 0 bases and 3 bases, there was a span of 13 bases. The CDR3 sequence is CASSLGGPTVYEQYF. CDR3 bases: TGCGCCAGCAGCTTGGGGGGCCCCACCGTCTACGAGCAGTACTTC.

This clonotype was counted between two and nine times. This sequence joins TRBV20-1 and TRBJ2-4, with D maybe TRBD1 (6 bases). CDR1 and CDR2 (germline): DFQATT, SNEGSKA (reference sequence). The CDR3 totals 15 residues. Deletions cut 6 bases from V and 2 bases from J, with 17 bases between. The CDR3, as DNA: TGCAGTGCCTTAGCCAGGGGTGTTACCAAAAACATTCAGTACTTC. Amino acids: CSALARGVTKNIQYF.

V gene TRBV5-1 combines with J gene TRBJ1-2, with 7 bases aligning to TRBD1. CDR1 SGHRS and CDR2 YFSETQ come from the germline V gene. The CDR3 is 16 residues long. Germline trimming cut 0 bases from V and 4 bases from J; bases unmatched to any gene: 9. CDR3 bases: TGCGCCAGCAGCTTGGGGCAGACAGGGAGCGGCTATGGCTACACCTTC. Translating it yields CASSLGQTGSGYGYTF.